One sample yielded the 8 T cell receptor beta chains listed below, sequenced in a study of T cells in Graves' hyperthyroidism and ophthalmopathy. Amplified TCR beta CDR3 regions derived from RNA transcripts. An initial round of RT-PCR targeting the TCR CDR3 relied on the HTBI primer set. TCRdb re-called the multiplex PCR reads through MiXCR, storing one row per CDR3 protein. The table includes more than 600,000 distinct CDR3 sequences, around 17% detected once. The sample taken for sequencing was blood. The receptors originated from a man aged 18 to 35 with Graves' hyperthyroidism.

A word on this clonotype: The junction shows a germline mismatch at one end, possibly a read error. The V call is TRBV20-1, the J call TRBJ2-7; D possibly matches TRBD1 or TRBD2 (5 bases each). Germline V gene lookup returns CDR1 DFQATT and CDR2 SNEGSKA (reference sequence). The CDR3 totals 14 residues. The CDR3, as DNA: TGCAGTGCCAGAGGGGACCTGGGCTCCTACGAGCAGTACTTC. As protein: CSARGDLGSYEQYF.

As concerns this clonotype: At one end, the junction sequence differs from germline, possibly due to a read error. The chain couples TRBV28 to TRBJ2-7, with D unclear. This CDR3 spans 11 amino acids. CDR1 and CDR2 from the germline V gene are MDHEN and SYDVKM. CDR3 DNA: TGTACCAGCAGCTCCAACTACGAGCAGTACTTC. Its translation: CTSSSNYEQYF.

The rearrangement uses TRBV5-4 and TRBJ2-3; 8 positions match TRBD2. The CDR3 is made up of 16 amino acids. Trimming at V came to 4 bases and at J to 0 bases, leaving 7 bases not matched to a gene. The germline gives CDR1 SGHNT, CDR2 YYREEE (reference sequence). In DNA form, the CDR3 reads TGTGCCAGCAGCATCCACTTAGCGGGGAGCACAGATACGCAGTATTTT. Encoded protein: CASSIHLAGSTDTQYF.

J is TRBJ2-2 and V is TRBV4-1, with a weak D call TRBD1 (6 bases). Germline-derived CDR1 and CDR2 are MGHRA and YSYEKL. Deletions cut 0 bases from V and 5 bases from J, with 13 bases between. CDR3 length: 16 amino acids. For the CDR3, the DNA is TGCGCCAGCAGCCAAGATGACCAGGGGTGGACCGGGGAGCTGTTTTTT. It codes for CASSQDDQGWTGELFF.

V gene TRBV20-1 combines with J gene TRBJ2-7; the match to TRBD1 covers 7 bases. Germline V gene sequence: CDR1 DFQATT, CDR2 SNEGSKA (reference sequence). The trim removed 4 bases at V and 1 base at J, leaving 4 bases unmatched. The CDR3 totals 13 residues. The CDR3 sequence is CSATDRVSYEQYF. For the CDR3, the DNA is TGCAGTGCTACTGACAGGGTTTCCTACGAGCAGTACTTC.

This sequence joins TRBV2 and TRBJ1-6, with D perhaps matching TRBD1 (6 bases). Per germline, CDR1 SNHLY and CDR2 FYNNEI. This CDR3 comprises 16 residues. Trimming shortened V by 6 bases and J by 0 bases, and 12 bases separated the two germline ends. CDR3 region: CASRDTGSSYNSPLHF. The CDR3 bases are TGTGCCAGCAGGGATACAGGGAGCTCCTATAATTCACCCCTCCACTTT.

The chain recombines TRBV27 with TRBJ2-5; tentative D call: TRBD1 (7 bases). The CDR3 is 15 amino acids. Trimming removed 8 bases from V and 5 bases from J, with 21 bases in between. CDR1 is MNHEY, CDR2 SMNVEV, per germline (reference sequence). This CDR3 reads CASGFRGTVGETQYF. In DNA form, the CDR3 reads TGTGCCAGCGGATTCCGGGGGACAGTGGGGGAGACCCAGTACTTC.

Many counts were recorded for this clonotype. This chain connects TRBV5-1 to TRBJ2-1, with TRBD2 matching over 12 bases. The CDR3 extends over 17 amino acids. Germline CDR1 SGHRS, CDR2 YFSETQ. The V and J ends lost 4 bases and 1 base, in that order; junction bases with no gene match: 6. CDR3 sequence reads: CASSATGTSGSYNEQFF. In nucleotides, the CDR3 is TGCGCCAGCAGCGCGACCGGGACTAGCGGGTCCTACAATGAGCAGTTCTTC.